A single sample gave rise to the 10 T cell receptor beta chains below, sequenced in a study of cytotoxic CD8 clonotypes in ibrutinib-treated CLL (dated by TCRdb to about 2021). The meaning of the sample's time point label: about 11 months on ibrutinib. Receptors were amplified or captured by the immunoSEQ multiplex PCR assay. The table comes from immuneACCESS by way of TCRdb, which keeps in-frame sequences with V and J called. Part of the clones is missing from these tables; in studies checked, under half for an unresolved V gene and the rest for unknown reasons. The sample profile shows nearly 100,000 clones; about 72% of them were found once. The ten most abundant clones make up about 34% of the sample. The sample consisted of PBMCs, taken after 12 months of ibrutinib treatment. Receptors were obtained from a human donor with chronic lymphocytic leukemia.

This sequence joins TRBV15 and TRBJ1-1; D is ambiguous. Germline V gives CDR1 LNHNV, CDR2 YYDKDF (reference sequence). The CDR3 length is 12 residues. V was clipped by 1 base and J by 11 bases, with 11 bases between them. For the CDR3, the DNA is TGTGCCACCAGCAGAGTGCCGGGTGGGGCTTTCTTT. Translating gives CATSRVPGGAFF.

The J gene is TRBJ2-7, the V gene TRBV6-5; TRBD2 agrees at 9 bases. This CDR3 contains 14 residues. The V gene's germline CDR1 is MNHEY and CDR2 SVGAGI. V trimming: 6 bases; J trimming: 5 bases; junction bases outside the gene matches: 8. Written as DNA, the CDR3 is TGTGCCAGCAGATCCCGGACTAGCGACAACGAGCAGTACTTC. Amino acid sequence: CASRSRTSDNEQYF.

This sequence joins TRBV15 and TRBJ1-2, with D hard to call. The V gene's germline CDR1 is LNHNV and CDR2 YYDKDF (reference sequence). The CDR3 is made up of 13 amino acids. The germline V and J ends were trimmed by 3 bases and 5 bases, with 10 bases remaining between them. The CDR3 spells CATSSETGYGYTF. Here the CDR3 DNA reads TGTGCCACCAGCAGTGAGACGGGGTATGGCTACACCTTC.

The chain employs TRBV4-3 and TRBJ2-7, with 10 bases that match TRBD1. J gave up 4 bases and V 5 bases, and 11 bases lay outside the gene matches. Germline CDR1 LGHNA, CDR2 YSLEER. The CDR3 sequence is 16 residues long. The CDR3 nucleotides are TGCGCCAGCAGCAGTTGGGGACAGGGGTCCCCATACGAGCAGTACTTC. As protein: CASSSWGQGSPYEQYF.

The V and J genes are TRBV5-1 and TRBJ2-1; possible D gene TRBD2, 5 bases. The CDR3 extends over 16 amino acids. The V gene's germline CDR1 is SGHRS and CDR2 YFSETQ. The V and J ends lost 1 base and 0 bases respectively, with 11 bases between them. The CDR3 is CASSLFGDSSYNEQFF. In nucleotides, the CDR3 is TGCGCCAGCAGCTTGTTCGGGGATAGCTCCTACAATGAGCAGTTCTTC.

Here the CDR3 reads CASSRRDGHYGYTF. The CDR3, as DNA: TGTGCCAGCAGCAGGAGGGACGGCCACTATGGCTACACCTTC. The chain uses TRBV5-4 and TRBJ1-2, with TRBD1 as a possible D gene (5 bases). This CDR3 comprises 14 residues. In germline, CDR1 is SGHNT, CDR2 YYREEE (reference sequence). The V gene lost 4 bases and the J gene lost 3 bases, with 13 bases spanning the gap.

V and J are TRBV6-5 and TRBJ1-5; D uncertain. The length of the CDR3 is 13 residues. The V gene lost 6 bases and the J gene lost 3 bases, with 9 bases spanning the gap. Per the germline V gene, CDR1 is MNHEY and CDR2 is SVGAGI. The CDR3 is CASSPRHNQPQHF. CDR3 DNA: TGTGCCAGCAGCCCCCGGCACAATCAGCCCCAGCATTTT.

The rearrangement links TRBV5-6 to TRBJ2-7; D is possibly TRBD2 (6 bases). The germline V gene encodes CDR1 SGHDT and CDR2 YYEEEE. The CDR3 has 13 residues. Trimming stripped 3 bases from V and 2 bases from J, with 9 bases between. The CDR3 sequence: CASSWRGTYEQYF. The CDR3 DNA reads as TGTGCCAGCAGCTGGCGGGGCACCTACGAGCAGTACTTC.

The chain couples TRBV6-1 to TRBJ2-7; D tentatively fits TRBD1 or TRBD2 (5 bases each). Between the trimmed V and J ends, which lost 6 bases and 3 bases, there was a span of 18 bases. The CDR3 sequence is 15 residues long. CDR1 is MNHNS and CDR2 is SASEGT in the germline V gene. CDR3 sequence: CASSAWDGGLYEQYF. DNA for the CDR3: TGTGCCAGCAGCGCCTGGGACGGAGGACTCTACGAGCAGTACTTC.

The chain has TRBV5-8 and TRBJ1-5, with D possibly TRBD1 on 5 matching bases. This CDR3 contains 15 residues. The germline gives CDR1 SGHTS, CDR2 YDEGEE. Deletions cut 5 bases from V and 0 bases from J, with 12 bases between. In nucleotides, the CDR3 is TGTGCCAGCAGTCCGACAGTGCATAGCAATCAGCCCCAGCATTTT. It is translated as CASSPTVHSNQPQHF.